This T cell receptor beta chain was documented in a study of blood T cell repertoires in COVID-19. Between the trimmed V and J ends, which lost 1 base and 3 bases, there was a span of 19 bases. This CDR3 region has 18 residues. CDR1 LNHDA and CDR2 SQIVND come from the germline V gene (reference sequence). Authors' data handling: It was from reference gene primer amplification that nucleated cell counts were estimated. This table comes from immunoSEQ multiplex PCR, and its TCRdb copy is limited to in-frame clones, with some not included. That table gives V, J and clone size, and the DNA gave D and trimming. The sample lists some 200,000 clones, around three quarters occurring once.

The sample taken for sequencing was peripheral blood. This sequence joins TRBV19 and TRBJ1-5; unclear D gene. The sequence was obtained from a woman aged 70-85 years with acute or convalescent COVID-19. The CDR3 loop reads CASSIGVTVSATNQPQHF. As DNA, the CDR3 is TGTGCCAGTAGTATAGGCGTTACGGTCTCCGCCACCAATCAGCCCCAGCATTTT. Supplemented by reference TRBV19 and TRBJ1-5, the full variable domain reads DGGITQSPKYLFRKEGQNVTLSCEQNLNHDAMYWYRQDPGQGLRLIYYSQIVNDFQKGDIAEGYSVSREKKESFPLTVTSAQKNPTAFYLCASSIGVTVSATNQPQHFGDGTRLSIL.